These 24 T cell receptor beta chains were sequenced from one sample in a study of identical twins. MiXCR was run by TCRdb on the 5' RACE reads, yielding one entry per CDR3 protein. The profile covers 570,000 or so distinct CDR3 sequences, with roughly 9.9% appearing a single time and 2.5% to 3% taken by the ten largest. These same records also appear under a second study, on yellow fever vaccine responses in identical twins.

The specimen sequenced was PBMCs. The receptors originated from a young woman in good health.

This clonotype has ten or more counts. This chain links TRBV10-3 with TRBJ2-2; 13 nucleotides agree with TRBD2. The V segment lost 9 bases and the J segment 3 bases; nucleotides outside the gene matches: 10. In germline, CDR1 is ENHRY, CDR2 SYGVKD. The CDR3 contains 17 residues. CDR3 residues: CAITGTSGIPDTGELFF. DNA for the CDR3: TGTGCCATTACCGGGACTAGCGGGATTCCTGACACCGGGGAGCTGTTTTTT.

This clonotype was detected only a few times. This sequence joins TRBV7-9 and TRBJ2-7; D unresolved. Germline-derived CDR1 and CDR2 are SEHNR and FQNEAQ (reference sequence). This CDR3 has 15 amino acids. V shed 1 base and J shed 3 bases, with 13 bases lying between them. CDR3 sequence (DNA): TGTGCCAGCAGCTTAGGGGTCGAAACTATCTACGAGCAGTACTTC. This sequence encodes CASSLGVETIYEQYF. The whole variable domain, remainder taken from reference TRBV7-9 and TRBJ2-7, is DTGVSQNPRHKITKRGQNVTFRCDPISEHNRLYWYRQTLGQGPEFLTYFQNEAQLEKSRLLSDRFSAERPKGSFSTLEIQRTEQGDSAMYLCASSLGVETIYEQYFGPGTRLTVT.

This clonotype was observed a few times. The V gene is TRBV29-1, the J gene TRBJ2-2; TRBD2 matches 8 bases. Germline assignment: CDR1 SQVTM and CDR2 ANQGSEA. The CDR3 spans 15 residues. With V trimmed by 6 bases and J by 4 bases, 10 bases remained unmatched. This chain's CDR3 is CSVTPGGASTGELFF. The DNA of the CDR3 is TGCAGCGTGACACCGGGGGGGGCCTCCACCGGGGAGCTGTTTTTT.

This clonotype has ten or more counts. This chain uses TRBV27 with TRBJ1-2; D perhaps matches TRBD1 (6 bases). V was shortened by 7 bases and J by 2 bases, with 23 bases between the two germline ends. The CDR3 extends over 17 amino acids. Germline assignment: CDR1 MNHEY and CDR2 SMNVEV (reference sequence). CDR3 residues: CASTQTWGATGNYGYTF. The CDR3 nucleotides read TGTGCCAGCACCCAGACCTGGGGGGCCACCGGAAACTATGGCTACACCTTC.

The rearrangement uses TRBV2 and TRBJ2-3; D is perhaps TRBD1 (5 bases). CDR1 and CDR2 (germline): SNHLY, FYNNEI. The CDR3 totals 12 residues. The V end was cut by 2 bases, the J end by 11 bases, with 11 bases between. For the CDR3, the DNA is TGTGCCAGCAGTGAAAGTAGGGGAAGGCAGTATTTT. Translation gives CASSESRGRQYF.

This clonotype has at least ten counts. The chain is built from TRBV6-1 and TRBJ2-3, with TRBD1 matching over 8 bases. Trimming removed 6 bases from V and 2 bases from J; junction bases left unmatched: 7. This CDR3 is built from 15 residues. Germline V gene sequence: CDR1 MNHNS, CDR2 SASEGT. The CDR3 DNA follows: TGTGCCAGCAGGCAGGACAGGGCTGACACAGATACGCAGTATTTT. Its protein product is CASRQDRADTDTQYF.

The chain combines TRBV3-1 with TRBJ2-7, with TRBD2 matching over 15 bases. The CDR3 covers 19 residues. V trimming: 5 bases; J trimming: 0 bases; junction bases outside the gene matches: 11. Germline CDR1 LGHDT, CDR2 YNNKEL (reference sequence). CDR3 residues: CASSTDLGTSGRRSYEQYF. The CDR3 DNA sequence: TGTGCCAGCAGCACGGACCTCGGGACTAGCGGGAGGCGCTCCTACGAGCAGTACTTC.

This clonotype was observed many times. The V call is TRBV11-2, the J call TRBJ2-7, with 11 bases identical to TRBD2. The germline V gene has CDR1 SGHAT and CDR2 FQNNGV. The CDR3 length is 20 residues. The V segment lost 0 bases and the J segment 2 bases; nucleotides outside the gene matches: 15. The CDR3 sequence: CASSLDLPPLAGAPPYEQYF. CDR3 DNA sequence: TGTGCCAGCAGCTTAGACCTTCCCCCACTAGCGGGGGCGCCCCCCTACGAGCAGTACTTC.

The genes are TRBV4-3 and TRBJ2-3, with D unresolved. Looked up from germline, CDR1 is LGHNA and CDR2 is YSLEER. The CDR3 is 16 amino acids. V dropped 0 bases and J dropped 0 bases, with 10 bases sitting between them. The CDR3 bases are TGCGCCAGCAGCCAAGATCCAGGCACTAGCACAGATACGCAGTATTTT. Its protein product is CASSQDPGTSTDTQYF.

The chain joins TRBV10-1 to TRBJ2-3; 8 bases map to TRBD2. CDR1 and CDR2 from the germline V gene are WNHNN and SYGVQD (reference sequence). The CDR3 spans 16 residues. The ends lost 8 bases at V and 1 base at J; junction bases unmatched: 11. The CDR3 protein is CASQKRGLGGTDTQYF. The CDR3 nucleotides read TGCGCCAGCCAGAAGAGGGGACTAGGGGGCACAGATACGCAGTATTTT.

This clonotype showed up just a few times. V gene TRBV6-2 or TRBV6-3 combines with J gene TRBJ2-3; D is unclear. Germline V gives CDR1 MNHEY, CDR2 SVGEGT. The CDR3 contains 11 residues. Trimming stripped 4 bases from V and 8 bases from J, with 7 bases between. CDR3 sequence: CASSFASTQYF. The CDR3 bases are TGTGCCAGCAGTTTCGCGAGTACGCAGTATTTT.

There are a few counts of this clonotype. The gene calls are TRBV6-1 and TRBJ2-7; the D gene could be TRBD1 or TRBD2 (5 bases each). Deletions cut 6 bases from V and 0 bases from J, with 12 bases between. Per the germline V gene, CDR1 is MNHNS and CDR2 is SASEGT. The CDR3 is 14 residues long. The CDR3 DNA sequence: TGTGCCAGCAGGGGGACGGCGAGCTCCTACGAGCAGTACTTC. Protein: CASRGTASSYEQYF.

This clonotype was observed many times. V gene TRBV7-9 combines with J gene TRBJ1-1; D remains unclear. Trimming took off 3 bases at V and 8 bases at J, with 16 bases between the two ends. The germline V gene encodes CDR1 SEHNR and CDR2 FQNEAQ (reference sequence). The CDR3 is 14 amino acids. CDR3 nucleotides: TGTGCCAGCAGCTTCAAGCGCGAGACGGGAGAAGCTTTCTTT. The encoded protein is CASSFKRETGEAFF.

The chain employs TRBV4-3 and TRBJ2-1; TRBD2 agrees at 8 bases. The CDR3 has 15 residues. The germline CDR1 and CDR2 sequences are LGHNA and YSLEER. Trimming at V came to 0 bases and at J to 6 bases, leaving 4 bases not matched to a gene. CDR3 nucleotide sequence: TGCGCCAGCAGCCAAGAGGAAGGACTAGCCAATGAGCAGTTCTTC. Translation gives CASSQEEGLANEQFF.

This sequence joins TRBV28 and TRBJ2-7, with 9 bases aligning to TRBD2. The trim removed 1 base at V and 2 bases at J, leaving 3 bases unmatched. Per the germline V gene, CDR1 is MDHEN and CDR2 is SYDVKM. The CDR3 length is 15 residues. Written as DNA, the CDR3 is TGTGCCAGCAGTTTATCGGTAGCGGGAGCCTACGAGCAGTACTTC. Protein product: CASSLSVAGAYEQYF.

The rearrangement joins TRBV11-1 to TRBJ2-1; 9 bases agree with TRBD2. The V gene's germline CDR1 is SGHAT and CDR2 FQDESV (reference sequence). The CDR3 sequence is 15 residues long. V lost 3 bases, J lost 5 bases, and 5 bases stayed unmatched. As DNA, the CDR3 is TGTGCCAGCAGCTTCTACGGACTAGCGAACAATGAGCAGTTCTTC. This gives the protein CASSFYGLANNEQFF.

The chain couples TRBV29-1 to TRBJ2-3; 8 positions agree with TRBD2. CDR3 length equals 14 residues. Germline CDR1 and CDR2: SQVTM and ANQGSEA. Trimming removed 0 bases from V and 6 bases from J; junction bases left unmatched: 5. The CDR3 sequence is CSVEERGGRDTQYF. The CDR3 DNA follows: TGCAGCGTTGAAGAACGGGGGGGGCGGGATACGCAGTATTTT.

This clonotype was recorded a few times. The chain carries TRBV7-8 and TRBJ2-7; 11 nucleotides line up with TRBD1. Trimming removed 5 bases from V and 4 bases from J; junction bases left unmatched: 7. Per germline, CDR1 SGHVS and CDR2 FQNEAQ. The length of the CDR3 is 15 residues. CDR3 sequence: CASSDGTGGLYEQYF. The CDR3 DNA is TGTGCCAGCAGCGACGGGACAGGGGGGTTATACGAGCAGTACTTC.

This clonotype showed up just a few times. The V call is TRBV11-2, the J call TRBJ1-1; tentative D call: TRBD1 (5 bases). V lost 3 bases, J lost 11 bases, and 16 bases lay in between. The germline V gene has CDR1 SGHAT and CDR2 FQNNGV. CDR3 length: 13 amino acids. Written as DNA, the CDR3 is TGTGCCAGCAGCTTGGGACTTCCCTCCGGGGCTTTCTTT. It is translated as CASSLGLPSGAFF.

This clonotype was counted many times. The CDR3 nucleotides are TGTGCCACCGGCGGGACTAGCGCCCAAGAGACCCAGTACTTC. It specifies CATGGTSAQETQYF. This rearrangement joins TRBV2 to TRBJ2-5; 10 bases are shared with TRBD2. Per the germline V gene, CDR1 is SNHLY and CDR2 is FYNNEI. The CDR3 contains 14 residues. The V segment lost 10 bases and the J segment 1 base; nucleotides outside the gene matches: 6.

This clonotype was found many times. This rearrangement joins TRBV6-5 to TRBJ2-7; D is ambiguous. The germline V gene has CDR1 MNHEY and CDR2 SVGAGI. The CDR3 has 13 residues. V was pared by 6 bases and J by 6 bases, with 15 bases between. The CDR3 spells CASRVEYIGEQYF. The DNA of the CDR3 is TGTGCCAGCAGAGTCGAGTACATAGGCGAGCAGTACTTC.

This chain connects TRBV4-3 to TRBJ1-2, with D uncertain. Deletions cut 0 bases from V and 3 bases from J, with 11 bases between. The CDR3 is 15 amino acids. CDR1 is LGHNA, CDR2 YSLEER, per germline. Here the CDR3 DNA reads TGCGCCAGCAGCCAAGACCGGGAGACCTACTATGGCTACACCTTC. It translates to CASSQDRETYYGYTF.

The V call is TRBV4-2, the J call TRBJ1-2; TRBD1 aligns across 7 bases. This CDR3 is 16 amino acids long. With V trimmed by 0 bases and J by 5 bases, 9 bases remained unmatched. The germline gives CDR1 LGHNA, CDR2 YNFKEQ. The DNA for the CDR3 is TGTGCCAGCAGCCAAGAGAGGCGGAGGGGGCAATATGGCTACACCTTC. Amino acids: CASSQERRRGQYGYTF.

CDR3 DNA sequence: TGCGCCAGCAGCCAAGGTCCGGGAACAGAGGAGACCCAGTACTTC. Translation: CASSQGPGTEETQYF. J is TRBJ2-5 and V is TRBV4-3, with D possibly TRBD2 on 5 matching bases. The CDR3 covers 15 residues. Between the trimmed V and J ends, which lost 1 base and 5 bases, there was a span of 14 bases. From germline, CDR1 is LGHNA and CDR2 YSLEER.